There are many counts of the clone carrying this T cell receptor beta chain. The library was built from about 400 ng RNA with molecular barcoded adaptors for alpha/delta and beta/gamma chains. Via MiXCR, TCRdb re-called the reads, giving one row per CDR3 protein. The table records around 48,000 distinct CDR3 sequences, less than 20% of them present only once. The data belong to a study of read filtering for tumor transcriptome and immune sequencing. Study background: By R-ISS, stages I, II and III held about 8, 16 and 7 patients. Whole-transcriptome libraries were prepared after DNase treatment. IR-seq gave about 3.5 to 10.27 million TCR reads per sample; RNA-seq gave roughly 80 to 1273.

Bone marrow was sampled from every patient at the time of active disease. V lost 2 bases to trimming and J lost 6 bases, with 16 bases between them. Germline V lookup: CDR1 SNHLY, CDR2 FYNNEI. This CDR3 contains 15 residues. J is TRBJ1-1 and V is TRBV2; no clear D. The receptor comes from a donor at least 40 years old with multiple myeloma. The specimen was a population of CD138-negative cells sorted from bone marrow. CDR3 nucleotide sequence: TGTGCCAGCAGTGAATTTGGCCTGGGAGGAGCTGAAGCTTTCTTT. Its protein is CASSEFGLGGAEAFF.